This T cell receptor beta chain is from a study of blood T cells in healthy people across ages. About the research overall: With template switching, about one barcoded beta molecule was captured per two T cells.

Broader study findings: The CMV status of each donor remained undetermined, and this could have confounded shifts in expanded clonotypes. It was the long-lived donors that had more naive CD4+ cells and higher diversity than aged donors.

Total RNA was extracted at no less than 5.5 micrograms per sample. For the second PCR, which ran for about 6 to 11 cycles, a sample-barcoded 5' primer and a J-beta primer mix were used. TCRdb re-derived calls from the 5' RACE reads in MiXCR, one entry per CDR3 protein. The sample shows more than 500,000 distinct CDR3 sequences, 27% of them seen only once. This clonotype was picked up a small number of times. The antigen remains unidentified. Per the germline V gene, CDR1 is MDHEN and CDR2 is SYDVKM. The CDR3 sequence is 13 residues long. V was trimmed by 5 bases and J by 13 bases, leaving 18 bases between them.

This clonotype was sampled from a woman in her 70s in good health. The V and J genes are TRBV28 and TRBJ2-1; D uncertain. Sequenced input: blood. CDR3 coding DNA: TGTGCCAGCAGTGTATACCCGGTCGACTGCCAGTTCTTC. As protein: CASSVYPVDCQFF.